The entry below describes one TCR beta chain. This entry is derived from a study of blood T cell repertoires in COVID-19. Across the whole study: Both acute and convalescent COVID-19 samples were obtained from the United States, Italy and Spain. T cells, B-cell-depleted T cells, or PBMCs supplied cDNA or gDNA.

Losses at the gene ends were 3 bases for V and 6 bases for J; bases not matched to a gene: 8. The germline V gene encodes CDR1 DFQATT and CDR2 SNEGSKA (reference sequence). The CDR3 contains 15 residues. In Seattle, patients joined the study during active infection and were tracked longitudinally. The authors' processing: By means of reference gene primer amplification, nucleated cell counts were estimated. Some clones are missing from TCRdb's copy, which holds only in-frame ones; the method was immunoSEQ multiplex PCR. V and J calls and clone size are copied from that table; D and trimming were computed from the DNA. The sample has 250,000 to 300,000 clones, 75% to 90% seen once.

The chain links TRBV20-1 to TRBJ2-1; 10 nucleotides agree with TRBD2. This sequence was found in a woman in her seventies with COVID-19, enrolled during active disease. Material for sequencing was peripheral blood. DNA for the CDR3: TGCAGTGCTAGTGGGAGCGGGAGGGGCGGCAATGAGCAGTTCTTC. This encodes CSASGSGRGGNEQFF.